This TCR beta chain derives from a study of CD8+ T cells in alopecia areata. RNA extraction and reverse transcription yielded cDNA as sequencing template. The assay was immunoSEQ multiplex PCR, and TCRdb's table has in-frame clones only and misses some. The sample yields approximately 34,000 clones, 55% seen once. The CDR3 consists of 13 residues. V was clipped by 2 bases and J by 5 bases, with 9 bases between them. Germline values: CDR1 LNHDA, CDR2 SQIVND (reference sequence). This clone was seen more than once but under ten times. Sequencing was performed on NKG2D-high CD8+ T cells sorted from blood. The V gene is TRBV19, the J gene TRBJ1-2; D unclear. The clonotype originates from a human donor with alopecia areata. This chain's CDR3 is CASSITESYGYTF. Here the CDR3 DNA reads TGTGCCAGTAGTATAACAGAATCTTATGGCTACACCTTC.